This T cell receptor (beta chain) was captured in a study of T-cell reconstitution after alpha-beta-depleted transplantation in children. The authors prepared the TCRbeta library with unique molecular identifiers. Each CDR3 protein is one row after TCRdb ran MiXCR on the PCR reads. The table has over 150,000 distinct CDR3 sequences, more than 12% seen once. This clonotype came up many times. The V end was cut by 3 bases, the J end by 5 bases, with 28 bases between. The CDR3 loop spans 19 amino acids. The chain combines TRBV12-3 or TRBV12-4 with TRBJ1-1, with D possibly TRBD1 on 5 matching bases. This receptor was identified in a human donor who donated a stem cell graft to a child with acute lymphoblastic leukemia. Material: PBMCs from the stem cell graft donor, obtained from the stem cell graft. The CDR3 spells CASSLFFRGLKGPETEAFF. CDR3 sequence (DNA): TGTGCCAGCAGTTTGTTCTTTAGGGGTCTGAAGGGGCCGGAGACTGAAGCTTTCTTT.